This TCR beta chain was documented in a study of T cells after yellow fever vaccination. Study conclusions and caveats: Weaker overall was a secondary response that nonetheless peaked faster, on day 5 versus 15.

This clonotype was detected ten times or more. Its antigen remains unidentified. TCRdb reprocessed the 5' RACE reads via MiXCR and lists one record per CDR3 protein. The sample holds about 75,000 distinct CDR3 sequences; around 7% are singletons and the top ten take approximately 31%. The trim removed 3 bases at V and 9 bases at J, leaving 9 bases unmatched. Germline V gene data show CDR1 as SGHRS and CDR2 as YFSETQ. This CDR3 region has 14 residues. The sequence came from a man between 18 and 35 years old who received the YFV17D yellow fever vaccine. Here the sequenced sample was CD8+ T cells sorted from PBMCs, taken approximately 11 days after the first yellow fever vaccination. The chain carries TRBV5-1 and TRBJ2-1, with 7 positions matching TRBD2. The CDR3 DNA reads TGCGCCAGCAGCTGGGACGGGCCGGGGGGTGAGCAGTTCTTC. Amino acids: CASSWDGPGGEQFF. Variable domain in full (rest from reference TRBV5-1 and TRBJ2-1): KAGVTQTPRYLIKTRGQQVTLSCSPISGHRSVSWYQQTPGQGLQFLFEYFSETQRNKGNFPGRFSGRQFSNSRSEMNVSTLELGDSALYLCASSWDGPGGEQFFGPGTRLTVL.